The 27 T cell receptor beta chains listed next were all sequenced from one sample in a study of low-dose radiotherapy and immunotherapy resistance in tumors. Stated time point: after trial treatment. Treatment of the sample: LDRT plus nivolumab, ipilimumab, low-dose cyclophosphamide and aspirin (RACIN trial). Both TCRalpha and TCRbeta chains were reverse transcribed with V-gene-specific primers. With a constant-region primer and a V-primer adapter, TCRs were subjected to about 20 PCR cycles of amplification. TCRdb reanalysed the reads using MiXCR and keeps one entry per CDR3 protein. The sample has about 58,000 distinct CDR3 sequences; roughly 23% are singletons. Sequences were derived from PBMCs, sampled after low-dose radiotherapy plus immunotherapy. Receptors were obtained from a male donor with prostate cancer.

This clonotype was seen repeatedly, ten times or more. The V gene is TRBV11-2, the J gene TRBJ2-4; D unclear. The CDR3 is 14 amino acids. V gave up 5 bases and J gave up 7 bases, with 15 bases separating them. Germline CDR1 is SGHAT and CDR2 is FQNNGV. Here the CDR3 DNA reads TGTGCCAGCAGCCACCCACCGTATCTGAACATTCAGTACTTC. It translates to CASSHPPYLNIQYF. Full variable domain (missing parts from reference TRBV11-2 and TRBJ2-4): EAGVAQSPRYKIIEKRQSVAFWCNPISGHATLYWYQQILGQGPKLLIQFQNNGVVDDSQLPKDRFSAERLKGVDSTLKIQPAKLEDSAVYLCASSHPPYLNIQYFGAGTRLSVL.

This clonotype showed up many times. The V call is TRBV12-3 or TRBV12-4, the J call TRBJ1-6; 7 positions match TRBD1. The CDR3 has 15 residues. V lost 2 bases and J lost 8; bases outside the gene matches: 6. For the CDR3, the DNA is TGTGCCAGCAGTTTAAGTGGGACAGTGGATTCACCCCTCCACTTT. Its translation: CASSLSGTVDSPLHF.

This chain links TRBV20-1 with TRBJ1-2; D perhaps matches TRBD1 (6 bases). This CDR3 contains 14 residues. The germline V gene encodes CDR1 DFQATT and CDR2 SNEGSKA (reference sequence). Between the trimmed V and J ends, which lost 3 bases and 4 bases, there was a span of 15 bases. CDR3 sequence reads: CSARRPGDAYGYTF. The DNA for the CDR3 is TGCAGTGCTAGGAGGCCAGGGGATGCCTATGGCTACACCTTC.

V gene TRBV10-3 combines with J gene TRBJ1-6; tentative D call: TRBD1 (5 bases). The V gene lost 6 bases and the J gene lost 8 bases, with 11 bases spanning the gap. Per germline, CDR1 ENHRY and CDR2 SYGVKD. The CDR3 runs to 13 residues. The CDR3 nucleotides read TGTGCCATCAGGGGGGGGGATTATTCACCCCTCCACTTT. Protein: CAIRGGDYSPLHF.

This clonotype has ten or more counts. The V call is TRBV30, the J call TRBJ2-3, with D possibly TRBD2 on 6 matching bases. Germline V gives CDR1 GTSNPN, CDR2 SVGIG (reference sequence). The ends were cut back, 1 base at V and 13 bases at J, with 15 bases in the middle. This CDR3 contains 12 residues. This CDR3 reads CAWSGAGTFEYF. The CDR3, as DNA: TGTGCCTGGAGTGGGGCCGGGACTTTTGAGTATTTT.

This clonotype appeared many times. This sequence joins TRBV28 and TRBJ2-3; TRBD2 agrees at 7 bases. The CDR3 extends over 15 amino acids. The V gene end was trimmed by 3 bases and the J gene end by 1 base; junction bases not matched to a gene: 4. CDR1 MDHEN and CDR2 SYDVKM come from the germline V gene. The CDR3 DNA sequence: TGTGCCAGCAGTTTCCTCGCGGGGGGCACAGATACGCAGTATTTT. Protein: CASSFLAGGTDTQYF.

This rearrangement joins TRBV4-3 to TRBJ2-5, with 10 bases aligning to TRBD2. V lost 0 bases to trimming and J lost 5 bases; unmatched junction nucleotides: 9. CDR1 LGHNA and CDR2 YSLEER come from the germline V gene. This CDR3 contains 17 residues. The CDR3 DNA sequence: TGCGCCAGCAGCCAAGACAGCGGGGGGGCTTCATCGGAGACCCAGTACTTC. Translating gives CASSQDSGGASSETQYF.

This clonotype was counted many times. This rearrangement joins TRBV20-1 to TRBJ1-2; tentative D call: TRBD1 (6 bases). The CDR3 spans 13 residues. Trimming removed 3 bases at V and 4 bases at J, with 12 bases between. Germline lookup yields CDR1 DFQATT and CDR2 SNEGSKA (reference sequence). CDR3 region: CSARNGQSYGYTF. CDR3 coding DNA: TGCAGTGCTAGGAACGGACAGAGCTATGGCTACACCTTC.

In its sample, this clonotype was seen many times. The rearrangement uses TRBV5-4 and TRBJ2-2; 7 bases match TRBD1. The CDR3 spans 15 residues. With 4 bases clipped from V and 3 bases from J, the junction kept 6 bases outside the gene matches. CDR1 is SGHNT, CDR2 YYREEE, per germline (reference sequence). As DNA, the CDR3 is TGTGCCAGCAGCCAACCGGGACAGTACACCGGGGAGCTGTTTTTT. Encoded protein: CASSQPGQYTGELFF.

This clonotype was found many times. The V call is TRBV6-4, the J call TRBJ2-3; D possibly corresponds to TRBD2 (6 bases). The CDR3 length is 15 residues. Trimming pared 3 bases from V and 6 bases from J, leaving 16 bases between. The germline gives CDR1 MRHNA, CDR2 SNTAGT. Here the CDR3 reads CASSEGLAFGDTQYF. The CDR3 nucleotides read TGTGCCAGCAGTGAAGGGCTAGCGTTTGGCGATACGCAGTATTTT.

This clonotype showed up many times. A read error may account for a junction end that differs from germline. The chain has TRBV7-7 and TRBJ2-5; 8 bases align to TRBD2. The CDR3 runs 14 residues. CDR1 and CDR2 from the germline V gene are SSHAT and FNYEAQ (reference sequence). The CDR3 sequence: CASSRGLAGETQYF. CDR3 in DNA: TGTGCTAGCAGCCGCGGACTAGCCGGTGAGACCCAGTACTTC.

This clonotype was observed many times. The CDR3 sequence is CASTLVEGGGYTF. The CDR3 bases are TGTGCCAGCACCCTCGTTGAGGGAGGAGGCTACACCTTC. The rearrangement uses TRBV18 and TRBJ1-2; D unresolved. Germline V gene data show CDR1 as KGHSH and CDR2 as LQKENI. The V and J ends lost 8 bases and 8 bases respectively, with 18 bases between them. There are 13 residues in the CDR3.

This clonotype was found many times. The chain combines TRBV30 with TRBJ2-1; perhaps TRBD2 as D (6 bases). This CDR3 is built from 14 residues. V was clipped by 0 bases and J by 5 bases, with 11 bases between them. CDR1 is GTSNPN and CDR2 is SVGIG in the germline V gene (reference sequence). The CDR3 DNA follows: TGTGCCTGGAGTGTAACAGGACTAAACAATGAGCAGTTCTTC. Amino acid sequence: CAWSVTGLNNEQFF.

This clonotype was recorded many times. The CDR3 sequence is CSVASGGIYEQYF. The CDR3 DNA is TGCAGCGTCGCCTCAGGGGGTATCTACGAGCAGTACTTC. The chain is built from TRBV29-1 and TRBJ2-7; 7 bases are shared with TRBD1. CDR3 length: 13 amino acids. Germline assignment: CDR1 SQVTM and CDR2 ANQGSEA. The junction had 8 bases not matched to a gene; V was cut back by 6 bases and J by 3 bases.

Here the CDR3 DNA reads TGTGCCAGCAGCTTGGCGGCAGATACGCAGTATTTT. Amino acids: CASSLAADTQYF. This chain joins TRBV5-6 and TRBJ2-3; D ambiguous. V lost 0 bases and J lost 4, with 3 bases in between. This CDR3 region has 12 residues. The germline CDR1 and CDR2 sequences are SGHDT and YYEEEE.

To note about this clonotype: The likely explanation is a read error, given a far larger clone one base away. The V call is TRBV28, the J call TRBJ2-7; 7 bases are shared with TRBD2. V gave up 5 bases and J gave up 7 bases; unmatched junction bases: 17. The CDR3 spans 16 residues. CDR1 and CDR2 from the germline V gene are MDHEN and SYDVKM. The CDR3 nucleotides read TGTGCCAGCAGTCCTACGGGTCTAGCGGCCTACAATGAGCAGTACTTC. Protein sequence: CASSPTGLAAYNEQYF.

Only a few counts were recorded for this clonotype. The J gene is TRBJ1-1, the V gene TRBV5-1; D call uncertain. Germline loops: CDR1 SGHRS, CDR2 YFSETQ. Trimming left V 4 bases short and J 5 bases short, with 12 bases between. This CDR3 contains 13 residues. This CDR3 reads CASSTNGVTEAFF. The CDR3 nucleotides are TGCGCCAGCAGCACAAACGGGGTTACTGAAGCTTTCTTT.

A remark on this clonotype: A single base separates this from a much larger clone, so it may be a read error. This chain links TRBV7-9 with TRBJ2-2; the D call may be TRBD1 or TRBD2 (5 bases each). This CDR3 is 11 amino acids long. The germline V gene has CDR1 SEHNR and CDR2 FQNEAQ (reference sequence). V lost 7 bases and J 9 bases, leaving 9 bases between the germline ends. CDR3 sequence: CASNWGRELFF. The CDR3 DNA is TGTGCCAGCAACTGGGGGAGGGAGCTGTTTTTT.

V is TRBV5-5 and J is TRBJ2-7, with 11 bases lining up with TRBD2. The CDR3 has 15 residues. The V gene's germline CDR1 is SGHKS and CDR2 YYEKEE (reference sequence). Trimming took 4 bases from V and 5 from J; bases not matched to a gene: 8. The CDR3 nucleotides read TGTGCCAGCAGCATTAGCGGGAGGGCCCAGGACGAGCAGTACTTC. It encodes CASSISGRAQDEQYF.

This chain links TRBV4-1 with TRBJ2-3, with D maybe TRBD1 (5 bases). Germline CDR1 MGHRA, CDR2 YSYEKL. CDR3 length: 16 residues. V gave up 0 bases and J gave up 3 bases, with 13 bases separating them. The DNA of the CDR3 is TGCGCCAGCAGCCAAGAGTTCCAGGGCGTTACAGATACGCAGTATTTT. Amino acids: CASSQEFQGVTDTQYF.

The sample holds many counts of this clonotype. This CDR3 reads CASSRQFSGNTIYF. The CDR3 DNA reads TGTGCCAGCAGCCGACAGTTTTCTGGAAACACCATATATTTT. V is TRBV4-2 and J is TRBJ1-3, with D possibly matching TRBD1 (5 bases). Germline V gene lookup returns CDR1 LGHNA and CDR2 YNFKEQ. The CDR3 consists of 14 residues. Trimming stripped 4 bases from V and 1 base from J, with 8 bases between.

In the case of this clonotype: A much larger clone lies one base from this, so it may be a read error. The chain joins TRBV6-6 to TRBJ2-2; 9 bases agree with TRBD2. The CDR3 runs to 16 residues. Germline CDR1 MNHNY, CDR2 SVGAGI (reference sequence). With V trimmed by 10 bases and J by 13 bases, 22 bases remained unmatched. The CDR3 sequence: CANRPEGGGGGGVLFF. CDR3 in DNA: TGTGCCAACAGGCCCGAGGGCGGGGGCGGGGGGGGAGTGCTGTTTTTT.

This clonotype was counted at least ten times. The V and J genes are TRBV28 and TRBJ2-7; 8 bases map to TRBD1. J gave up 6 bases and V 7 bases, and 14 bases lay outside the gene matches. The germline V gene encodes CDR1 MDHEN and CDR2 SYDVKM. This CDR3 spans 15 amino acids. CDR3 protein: CASTHTGTGSFEQYF. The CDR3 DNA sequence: TGTGCCAGCACCCATACCGGGACAGGCTCTTTCGAGCAGTACTTC.

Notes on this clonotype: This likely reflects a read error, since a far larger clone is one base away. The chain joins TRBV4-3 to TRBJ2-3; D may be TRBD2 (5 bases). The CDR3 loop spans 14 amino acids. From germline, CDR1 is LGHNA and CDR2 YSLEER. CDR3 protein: CACSQERNTDTQYF. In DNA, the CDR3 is TGCGCCTGCAGCCAAGAGCGGAACACAGATACGCAGTATTTT.

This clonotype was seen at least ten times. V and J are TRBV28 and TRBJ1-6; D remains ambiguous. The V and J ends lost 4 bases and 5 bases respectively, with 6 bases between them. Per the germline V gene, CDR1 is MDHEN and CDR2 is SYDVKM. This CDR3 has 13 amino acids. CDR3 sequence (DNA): TGTGCCAGCAGTTACGGGAATAATTCACCCCTCCACTTT. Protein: CASSYGNNSPLHF.

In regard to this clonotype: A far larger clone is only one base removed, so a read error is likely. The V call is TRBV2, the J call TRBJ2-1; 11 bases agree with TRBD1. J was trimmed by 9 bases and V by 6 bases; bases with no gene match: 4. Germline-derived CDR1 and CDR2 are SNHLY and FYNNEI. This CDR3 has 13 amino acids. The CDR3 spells CASSWTGGSEQFF. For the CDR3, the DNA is TGTGCCAGCAGCTGGACAGGGGGCAGTGAGCAGTTCTTC. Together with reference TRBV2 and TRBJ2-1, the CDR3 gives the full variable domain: EPEVTQTPSHQVTQMGQEVILRCVPISNHLYFYWYRQILGQKVEFLVSFYNNEISEKSEIFDDQFSVERPDGSNFTLKIRSTKLEDSAMYFCASSWTGGSEQFFGPGTRLTVL.

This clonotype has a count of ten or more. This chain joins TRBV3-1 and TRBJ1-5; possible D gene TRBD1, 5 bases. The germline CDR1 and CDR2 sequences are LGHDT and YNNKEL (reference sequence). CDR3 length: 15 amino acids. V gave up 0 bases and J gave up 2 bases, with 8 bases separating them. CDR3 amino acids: CASSQDLQGNQPQHF. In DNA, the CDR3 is TGTGCCAGCAGCCAAGATTTACAGGGCAATCAGCCCCAGCATTTT.